This T cell receptor beta chain was recovered during a study of PD-1 blockade in classical Hodgkin lymphoma. All patients relapsed after autologous stem cell transplantation, and brentuximab vedotin exposure varied. Assay used: immunoSEQ multiplex PCR; TCRdb lists only in-frame clones, some missing. Among some 2,000 clones, 80% to 90% were seen once, and the ten largest hold roughly a tenth. Per the germline V gene, CDR1 is SGHRS and CDR2 is YFSETQ. The CDR3 is 16 amino acids. Trimming at V came to 0 bases and at J to 6 bases, leaving 4 bases not matched to a gene. This receptor was obtained from a human donor with classical Hodgkin lymphoma. The genes are TRBV5-1 and TRBJ1-4, with 11 bases that match TRBD1. Source: peripheral blood mononuclear cells (PBMCs), taken at baseline. The CDR3 sequence: CASSLVGGQGDEKLFF. CDR3 coding DNA: TGCGCCAGCAGCTTGGTGGGGGGACAGGGGGATGAAAAACTGTTTTTT. Full variable domain (missing parts from reference TRBV5-1 and TRBJ1-4): KAGVTQTPRYLIKTRGQQVTLSCSPISGHRSVSWYQQTPGQGLQFLFEYFSETQRNKGNFPGRFSGRQFSNSRSEMNVSTLELGDSALYLCASSLVGGQGDEKLFFGSGTQLSVL.